This is a list of T cell receptor beta chains from one sample in a study of T cell repertoires in ileal Crohn's disease. Here immunoSEQ multiplex PCR was the method, and the copy in TCRdb shows in-frame clones only, minus some. The data contain approximately 16,000 clones, about 92% of them singletons. The material sequenced was ileal tissue. Every receptor here comes from an adult with Crohn's disease. The CDR3 runs from the conserved cysteine through the conserved F or W. Each record gives: clone size, J gene, D gene, V gene, CDR3 protein, CDR3 DNA. D genes are given only for firm matches. For some rows the clone size is stated as once, few or many, or as a class when expanded; others skip it.

clone size: .
J gene: TRBJ2-4
D gene: .
V gene: TRBV28
CDR3 protein: CASSLLTSRAKNIQYF
CDR3 DNA: TGTGCCAGCAGTTTACTTACTAGCAGGGCCAAAAACATTCAGTACTTC

clone size: .
J gene: TRBJ2-2
D gene: TRBD1
V gene: TRBV30
CDR3 protein: CAWAPGQLTGELFF
CDR3 DNA: TGTGCCTGGGCTCCGGGACAGTTAACCGGGGAGCTGTTTTTT

clone size: .
J gene: TRBJ1-2
D gene: TRBD1
V gene: TRBV5-1
CDR3 protein: CASSLQGDRKGGYTF
CDR3 DNA: TGCGCCAGCAGCTTGCAGGGGGACAGGAAAGGAGGCTACACCTTC

clone size: .
J gene: TRBJ2-3
D gene: .
V gene: TRBV4-3
CDR3 protein: CASSQEGTAHTDTQYF
CDR3 DNA: TGCGCCAGCAGCCAAGAGGGCACAGCCCACACAGATACGCAGTATTTT

clone size: once
J gene: TRBJ1-6
D gene: .
V gene: TRBV11-2
CDR3 protein: CASRLDTIDSPLHF
CDR3 DNA: TGTGCCAGCAGGTTAGACACTATAGATTCACCCCTCCACTTT

clone size: .
J gene: TRBJ2-2
D gene: .
V gene: TRBV27
CDR3 protein: CASSLAGLNTGELFF
CDR3 DNA: TGTGCCAGCAGTTTGGCGGGACTGAACACCGGGGAGCTGTTTTTT

clone size: .
J gene: TRBJ1-2
D gene: .
V gene: TRBV6-4
CDR3 protein: CASIRGGSYGYTF
CDR3 DNA: TGTGCCAGCATTCGGGGAGGCAGCTATGGCTACACCTTC

clone size: .
J gene: TRBJ2-3
D gene: TRBD1
V gene: TRBV2
CDR3 protein: CASSFQGQPEDTQYF
CDR3 DNA: TGTGCCAGCAGTTTTCAGGGACAGCCGGAAGATACGCAGTATTTT

clone size: once
J gene: TRBJ1-5
D gene: .
V gene: TRBV21-1
CDR3 protein: CASSKTDYSNQPQHF
CDR3 DNA: TGTGCCAGCAGCAAGACCGACTATAGCAATCAGCCCCAGCATTTT

clone size: .
J gene: TRBJ2-1
D gene: TRBD2
V gene: TRBV27
CDR3 protein: CASSLLLAGLYNEQFF
CDR3 DNA: TGTGCCAGCAGTTTACTCCTAGCGGGGCTATACAATGAGCAGTTCTTC

clone size: .
J gene: TRBJ2-7
D gene: TRBD2
V gene: TRBV4-3
CDR3 protein: CASSQVLAGGHEQYF
CDR3 DNA: TGCGCCAGCAGCCAAGTTTTAGCGGGGGGGCACGAGCAGTACTTC

clone size: .
J gene: TRBJ2-3
D gene: .
V gene: TRBV19
CDR3 protein: CASSIGQGPGTQYF
CDR3 DNA: TGTGCCAGTAGTATAGGCCAGGGACCGGGTACGCAGTATTTT

clone size: .
J gene: TRBJ1-2
D gene: TRBD1
V gene: TRBV11-2
CDR3 protein: CASSLGQGYGYTF
CDR3 DNA: TGTGCCAGCAGCTTAGGACAGGGGTATGGCTACACCTTC

clone size: .
J gene: TRBJ1-2
D gene: .
V gene: TRBV7-9
CDR3 protein: CASSPYTPQGGYGYTF
CDR3 DNA: TGTGCCAGCAGCCCTTATACCCCCCAGGGTGGCTATGGCTACACCTTC

clone size: .
J gene: TRBJ2-1
D gene: .
V gene: TRBV6-1
CDR3 protein: CASGFLRSGEQFF
CDR3 DNA: TGTGCCAGCGGCTTTTTGCGTAGTGGTGAGCAGTTCTTC

clone size: .
J gene: TRBJ2-1
D gene: .
V gene: TRBV2
CDR3 protein: CASSKGVSYNEQFF
CDR3 DNA: TGTGCCAGCAGTAAGGGGGTCTCCTACAATGAGCAGTTCTTC

clone size: .
J gene: TRBJ2-7
D gene: TRBD1
V gene: TRBV28
CDR3 protein: CASSSPPDRSSYEQYF
CDR3 DNA: TGTGCCAGCAGTTCCCCCCCGGACAGGAGCTCCTACGAGCAGTACTTC

clone size: .
J gene: TRBJ2-1
D gene: .
V gene: TRBV19
CDR3 protein: CASTRTVGSYNEQFF
CDR3 DNA: TGTGCCAGTACGCGGACTGTAGGGTCCTACAATGAGCAGTTCTTC

clone size: .
J gene: TRBJ1-6
D gene: .
V gene: TRBV28
CDR3 protein: CASSEPGRNNSPLHF
CDR3 DNA: TGTGCCAGCAGTGAACCCGGACGGAATAATTCACCCCTCCACTTT

clone size: .
J gene: TRBJ2-1
D gene: .
V gene: TRBV5-1
CDR3 protein: CASSLDVYNEQFF
CDR3 DNA: TGCGCCAGCAGCTTGGACGTCTACAATGAGCAGTTCTTC

clone size: .
J gene: TRBJ2-3
D gene: .
V gene: TRBV19
CDR3 protein: CASSDPPQFDTQYF
CDR3 DNA: TGTGCCAGTAGCGACCCGCCCCAGTTTGATACGCAGTATTTT

clone size: .
J gene: TRBJ1-1
D gene: TRBD1
V gene: TRBV9
CDR3 protein: CASSAGTAEAFF
CDR3 DNA: TGTGCCAGCAGCGCCGGGACAGCTGAAGCTTTCTTT

clone size: .
J gene: TRBJ2-3
D gene: TRBD2
V gene: TRBV7-2
CDR3 protein: CASSTGTSGTDTQYF
CDR3 DNA: TGTGCCAGCAGCACCGGGACTAGCGGCACAGATACGCAGTATTTT

clone size: .
J gene: TRBJ1-2
D gene: .
V gene: TRBV29-1
CDR3 protein: CSVEVAYGYTF
CDR3 DNA: TGCAGCGTTGAAGTTGCGTATGGCTACACCTTC

clone size: .
J gene: TRBJ2-7
D gene: TRBD1
V gene: TRBV2
CDR3 protein: CASSSGQGPVRRYEQYF
CDR3 DNA: TGTGCCAGTTCGTCGGGACAGGGCCCCGTAAGGCGGTACGAGCAGTACTTC

clone size: .
J gene: TRBJ2-7
D gene: TRBD2
V gene: TRBV10-3
CDR3 protein: CAISESTGSGGYEQYF
CDR3 DNA: TGTGCCATCAGTGAGTCGACTGGTAGCGGGGGCTACGAGCAGTACTTC

clone size: .
J gene: TRBJ2-7
D gene: .
V gene: TRBV29-1
CDR3 protein: CSVEDEGYEQYF
CDR3 DNA: TGCAGCGTTGAAGATGAAGGGTACGAGCAGTACTTC

clone size: .
J gene: TRBJ2-3
D gene: .
V gene: TRBV9
CDR3 protein: CASSVRHSTDTQYF
CDR3 DNA: TGTGCCAGCAGCGTAAGGCATAGCACAGATACGCAGTATTTT

clone size: .
J gene: TRBJ2-5
D gene: .
V gene: TRBV4-2
CDR3 protein: CASSQGGGETQYF
CDR3 DNA: TGTGCCAGCAGCCAAGGAGGAGGAGAGACCCAGTACTTC

clone size: .
J gene: TRBJ1-2
D gene: .
V gene: TRBV4-1
CDR3 protein: CASSQGRGDYGYTF
CDR3 DNA: TGCGCCAGCAGCCAAGGCAGGGGTGACTATGGCTACACCTTC

clone size: .
J gene: TRBJ2-7
D gene: TRBD2
V gene: TRBV7-9
CDR3 protein: CASSPPRGGVYEQYF
CDR3 DNA: TGTGCCAGCAGCCCCCCGCGTGGGGGGGTGTACGAGCAGTACTTC

clone size: .
J gene: TRBJ1-2
D gene: .
V gene: TRBV5-4
CDR3 protein: CASSPGGGGYGYTF
CDR3 DNA: TGTGCCAGCAGCCCCGGGGGGGGCGGCTATGGCTACACCTTC

clone size: .
J gene: TRBJ1-1
D gene: .
V gene: TRBV28
CDR3 protein: CASSPLRVETEAFF
CDR3 DNA: TGTGCCAGCAGTCCTCTCAGGGTTGAGACTGAAGCTTTCTTT

clone size: .
J gene: TRBJ1-1
D gene: TRBD1
V gene: TRBV5-1
CDR3 protein: CASSLRGQDTEAFF
CDR3 DNA: TGCGCCAGCAGCTTGCGGGGACAGGACACTGAAGCTTTCTTT

clone size: .
J gene: TRBJ2-1
D gene: TRBD2
V gene: TRBV9
CDR3 protein: CASSRLAGIYNEQFF
CDR3 DNA: TGTGCCAGCAGTAGACTAGCGGGGATCTACAATGAGCAGTTCTTC

clone size: .
J gene: TRBJ1-4
D gene: .
V gene: TRBV10-3
CDR3 protein: CAISGDAGPNEKLFF
CDR3 DNA: TGTGCCATCAGTGGGGATGCAGGGCCAAATGAAAAACTGTTTTTT

clone size: .
J gene: TRBJ2-7
D gene: .
V gene: TRBV5-5
CDR3 protein: CASSIQDYEQYF
CDR3 DNA: TGTGCCAGCAGCATACAGGATTACGAGCAGTACTTC